The clone carrying this T cell receptor (beta chain) was observed a few times. Its antigen is undetermined. The data derive from a study of regulatory T cells in long-lasting Graves disease. TCR beta libraries were built with iRepertoire HTBI primers and Arm-PCR of CDR3 regions. TCRdb redid the calling of the multiplex PCR reads with MiXCR, one entry per CDR3 protein. Counted here are a few hundred thousand distinct CDR3 sequences, under 25% occurring once; the ten biggest clones make up roughly 7.1%. The time point was: persistent/refractory GD, antithyroid drugs over 5 years with positive TRAb. With RNA extracted from PBMCs as input, the TCR library was made. J gave up 2 bases and V 5 bases, and 3 bases lay outside the gene matches. The CDR3 spans 14 residues. Germline V CDR1 and CDR2: SGHAT, FQNNGV. Study outcomes and limitations: Patients with persistent Graves' had lower TCR diversity than newly diagnosed patients.

The TCR was taken from a female donor with Graves disease. The sample in question was peripheral blood mononuclear cells (PBMCs), obtained when the disease was refractory, from a patient treated with antithyroid drugs. The genes are TRBV11-2 and TRBJ1-3, with 7 bases fitting TRBD1. Written as DNA, the CDR3 is TGTGCCAGCAGCCCGGGACAGCCTGGAAACACCATATATTTT. Translation: CASSPGQPGNTIYF. The complete variable domain, with remaining parts taken from reference TRBV11-2 and TRBJ1-3, reads EAGVAQSPRYKIIEKRQSVAFWCNPISGHATLYWYQQILGQGPKLLIQFQNNGVVDDSQLPKDRFSAERLKGVDSTLKIQPAKLEDSAVYLCASSPGQPGNTIYFGEGSWLTVV.